A single sample gave rise to the 27 T cell receptor beta chains below, sequenced in a study of post-analysis software for immune sequencing data. Study-wide points: With TRBV5-6, TRBV5-1 and TRBV20-1 included, about five TRBV segments were more frequent in patients than in controls.

These receptors lack a known antigen. Incorporated into the TCR beta cDNA libraries were unique molecular identifiers, which served to reduce PCR and sequencing biases. TCRdb independently ran MiXCR on the PCR reads; one entry per CDR3 protein. In the table there are 400,000 to 500,000 distinct CDR3 sequences, 30% to 40% of which are singletons. The sequenced material came from blood. The receptors shown here come from a girl aged 2 to 9 with multiple sclerosis.

This clonotype has a handful of counts. The chain employs TRBV5-1 and TRBJ2-5; 14 bases are a match to TRBD2. Germline V gene sequence: CDR1 SGHRS, CDR2 YFSETQ. Unmatched junction bases numbered 3, after V lost 0 bases and J lost 5 bases. The CDR3 totals 16 residues. CDR3 in amino acids: CASSLGTSGRIETQYF. The CDR3 nucleotides read TGCGCCAGCAGCTTGGGGACTAGCGGGAGGATTGAGACCCAGTACTTC.

The rearrangement uses TRBV28 and TRBJ1-2, with D possibly TRBD1 on 6 matching bases. This CDR3 is built from 12 residues. V shed 3 bases and J shed 9 bases, with 11 bases lying between them. Germline V gene sequence: CDR1 MDHEN, CDR2 SYDVKM. The CDR3, as DNA: TGTGCCAGCAGTTTCCGACAGGTCCGCTACACCTTC. Protein product: CASSFRQVRYTF.

This sequence joins TRBV20-1 and TRBJ2-7; TRBD2 matches at 12 bases. The CDR3 extends over 14 amino acids. J was trimmed by 5 bases and V by 5 bases; bases with no gene match: 7. CDR1 and CDR2 (germline): DFQATT, SNEGSKA (reference sequence). The CDR3 sequence is CSALRLAGVNEQYF. CDR3 nucleotide sequence: TGCAGTGCTCTAAGACTAGCGGGGGTTAACGAGCAGTACTTC.

This chain uses TRBV29-1 with TRBJ2-1, with unresolved D. The CDR3 spans 14 residues. The V end lost 5 bases, the J end lost 1 base, and 12 bases lay between the germline ends. CDR1 and CDR2 (germline): SQVTM, ANQGSEA. The CDR3 DNA is TGCAGCGTTTATATGATAGGGTCCTACAATGAGCAGTTCTTC. Its translation: CSVYMIGSYNEQFF.

The chain is built from TRBV7-6 and TRBJ1-4; D might be TRBD1 (5 bases). Germline loops: CDR1 SGHVS, CDR2 FNYEAQ. The V end lost 1 base, the J end lost 8 bases, and 17 bases lay between the germline ends. This CDR3 is built from 16 residues. The CDR3 DNA follows: TGTGCCAGCAGCTTAGGTGGCGGCGGGGCCTTCGAAAAACTGTTTTTT. It encodes CASSLGGGGAFEKLFF.

CDR3 bases: TGTGCCAGCAGCTTAGGGACGGTGCTACGAGTTTATACGCAGTATTTT. This sequence encodes CASSLGTVLRVYTQYF. This chain connects TRBV7-9 to TRBJ2-3; the D is unclear. The CDR3 totals 16 residues. Germline V gene sequence: CDR1 SEHNR, CDR2 FQNEAQ (reference sequence). Deletions cut 1 base from V and 7 bases from J, with 18 bases between.

The chain recombines TRBV18 with TRBJ2-5; D unresolved. In germline, CDR1 is KGHSH, CDR2 LQKENI. The CDR3 has 15 amino acids. Trimming cost V 3 bases and J 1 base, with 12 bases left between them. CDR3 in amino acids: CASSPRRRIQETQYF. The CDR3 DNA reads as TGTGCCAGCTCACCGAGACGGCGGATCCAAGAGACCCAGTACTTC.

This clonotype was detected only once. This may be a read error: a much more frequent sequence differs by one nucleotide. This chain links TRBV6-4 with TRBJ2-1; 7 nucleotides line up with TRBD1. V gave up 5 bases and J gave up 8 bases; unmatched junction bases: 9. This CDR3 is 14 amino acids long. CDR1 is MRHNA and CDR2 is SNTAGT in the germline V gene. The CDR3 loop reads CASSNRQGYDEQFF. CDR3 bases: TGTGCCAGCAGTAACAGACAGGGATACGATGAGCAGTTCTTC.

This chain links TRBV20-1 with TRBJ2-5, with D hard to call. Germline V gene data show CDR1 as DFQATT and CDR2 as SNEGSKA (reference sequence). The CDR3 consists of 14 residues. The V gene lost 0 bases and the J gene lost 2 bases, with 10 bases spanning the gap. Here the CDR3 reads CSARDITRQETQYF. The CDR3 DNA reads as TGCAGTGCTAGAGATATTACAAGGCAAGAGACCCAGTACTTC.

About this clonotype itself: A junction boundary mismatches the germline segment, possibly from a read error. The rearrangement joins TRBV5-5 to TRBJ2-6, with 8 bases fitting TRBD1. The CDR3 sequence is 17 residues long. CDR1 and CDR2 (germline): SGHKS, YYEKEE (reference sequence). CDR3 bases: TGTGCCAGCAGTCGACAGGGGCTGAGGGACGGGGCCAACGCCCTGACTTTC. The encoded protein is CASSRQGLRDGANALTF.

The chain has TRBV5-1 and TRBJ2-1; D gene uncertain. This CDR3 has 13 residues. The ends were cut back, 3 bases at V and 10 bases at J, with 14 bases in the middle. CDR1 and CDR2 from the germline V gene are SGHRS and YFSETQ. The CDR3, as DNA: TGCGCCAGCAGCTACCTGGACCGGAAGGAGCAGTTCTTC. Its translation: CASSYLDRKEQFF.

This chain uses TRBV18 with TRBJ2-7; TRBD2 matches at 11 bases. The CDR3 covers 13 residues. Germline V gene lookup returns CDR1 KGHSH and CDR2 LQKENI. V was clipped by 10 bases and J by 2 bases; unmatched bases: 4. DNA for the CDR3: TGTGCCACCAATAGCGGGAGGGCCTACGAGCAGTACTTC. Residues: CATNSGRAYEQYF.

The V gene is TRBV4-2, the J gene TRBJ2-4, with 9 bases identical to TRBD1. The last part of the DNA fits TRBJ2-7 better; the J call may be wrong. Germline V CDR1 and CDR2: LGHNA, YNFKEQ. CDR3 length equals 14 residues. This CDR3 reads CASSRGQGLYEQYF. In DNA form, the CDR3 reads TGTGCCAGCAGCCGGGGACAGGGACTCTACGAGCAGTACTTC.

This rearrangement joins TRBV20-1 to TRBJ2-1, with D possibly matching TRBD2 (6 bases). The ends were cut back, 3 bases at V and 8 bases at J, with 11 bases in the middle. Germline V gives CDR1 DFQATT, CDR2 SNEGSKA (reference sequence). This CDR3 has 12 residues. This CDR3 is CSARGRDYEQFF. CDR3 sequence (DNA): TGCAGTGCTAGGGGCCGGGACTATGAGCAGTTCTTC.

The chain employs TRBV20-1 and TRBJ1-2; D is ambiguous. Trimming took 1 base from V and 0 from J, leaving 15 bases between them. CDR3 length: 16 amino acids. The germline V gene encodes CDR1 DFQATT and CDR2 SNEGSKA (reference sequence). The DNA of the CDR3 is TGCAGTGCTAGAGGGATCCGTCCCCATTCTAACTATGGCTACACCTTC. Translation gives CSARGIRPHSNYGYTF.

As for this clonotype: Germline is not matched at one junction end, which may reflect a read error. The chain has TRBV20-1 and TRBJ2-1, with 7 bases that match TRBD1. The germline CDR1 and CDR2 sequences are DFQATT and SNEGSKA (reference sequence). The CDR3 is 13 amino acids. In nucleotides, the CDR3 is TGCAGTGCCAAGGACAGGCACTACAGTGAGCAGTTCTTC. Translated: CSAKDRHYSEQFF.

V gene TRBV5-1 combines with J gene TRBJ1-1, with D possibly TRBD1 on 5 matching bases. V lost 0 bases and J 6 bases, leaving 12 bases between the germline ends. Germline loops: CDR1 SGHRS, CDR2 YFSETQ. The CDR3 consists of 14 residues. CDR3 protein: CASSLATGVSEAFF. Here the CDR3 DNA reads TGCGCCAGCAGCTTGGCCACGGGGGTGTCTGAAGCTTTCTTT.

This clonotype was observed a few times. CDR3 DNA sequence: TGTGCCAGCAGTCCCCAGGGAGTTCAAGAGACCCAGTACTTC. This codes for CASSPQGVQETQYF. The chain links TRBV6-5 to TRBJ2-5; D might be TRBD1 or TRBD2, each matching 5 bases. CDR3 length: 14 residues. Trimming stripped 5 bases from V and 2 bases from J, with 12 bases between. Germline V lookup: CDR1 MNHEY, CDR2 SVGAGI.

The rearrangement uses TRBV5-1 and TRBJ2-3, with TRBD1 as a possible D gene (6 bases). The CDR3 runs to 15 residues. CDR1 is SGHRS, CDR2 YFSETQ, per germline. V was cut by 0 bases and J by 2 bases, with 10 bases left in between. The CDR3 loop is CASSLVRDITDTQYF. DNA of the CDR3: TGCGCCAGCAGCTTGGTTAGGGACATCACAGATACGCAGTATTTT.

The chain carries TRBV7-9 and TRBJ2-3; perhaps TRBD1 as D (5 bases). This CDR3 contains 15 residues. CDR1 SEHNR and CDR2 FQNEAQ come from the germline V gene (reference sequence). V was shortened by 3 bases and J by 0 bases, with 10 bases between the two germline ends. CDR3 amino acids: CASSFSGLSTDTQYF. The CDR3 DNA follows: TGTGCCAGCAGCTTCTCAGGGCTGAGCACAGATACGCAGTATTTT.

The J gene is TRBJ1-1, the V gene TRBV6-5; possible D gene TRBD1, 6 bases. Germline V gene lookup returns CDR1 MNHEY and CDR2 SVGAGI. CDR3 length: 13 amino acids. V was shortened by 2 bases and J by 6 bases, with 10 bases between the two germline ends. As DNA, the CDR3 is TGTGCCAGCAGTTACATGGGGGCCCCTGAAGCTTTCTTT. This codes for CASSYMGAPEAFF.

The rearrangement joins TRBV29-1 to TRBJ1-1; 8 bases are shared with TRBD1. From germline, CDR1 is SQVTM and CDR2 ANQGSEA. CDR3 length: 13 amino acids. V was pared by 7 bases and J by 7 bases, with 11 bases of the junction left unmatched. Here the CDR3 DNA reads TGCAGCGCCGTGGGTGGCAGGGGGCGTGAAGCTTTCTTT. It encodes CSAVGGRGREAFF. Together with reference TRBV29-1 and TRBJ1-1, the CDR3 gives the full variable domain: SAVISQKPSRDICQRGTSLTIQCQVDSQVTMMFWYRQQPGQSLTLIATANQGSEATYESGFVIDKFPISRPNLTFSTLTVSNMSPEDSSIYLCSAVGGRGREAFFGQGTRLTVV.

The rearrangement uses TRBV7-7 and TRBJ2-7; 8 bases line up with TRBD1. The CDR3 is 17 amino acids. Germline V gene data show CDR1 as SSHAT and CDR2 as FNYEAQ (reference sequence). The trim removed 2 bases at V and 5 bases at J, leaving 14 bases unmatched. The CDR3 DNA sequence: TGTGCCAGCAGCTTAATCCTTGGGGGCAGGGGGCCCGACGAGCAGTACTTC. The encoded protein is CASSLILGGRGPDEQYF.

V is TRBV20-1 and J is TRBJ2-3; 9 nucleotides agree with TRBD2. The CDR3 consists of 18 residues. CDR1 and CDR2 from the germline V gene are DFQATT and SNEGSKA (reference sequence). Trimming took 1 base from V and 0 from J; bases not matched to a gene: 11. The CDR3 nucleotides are TGCAGTGCTAGAGGTACGGCTAGCGGGGCGACTAGCACAGATACGCAGTATTTT. Amino acid sequence: CSARGTASGATSTDTQYF.

The chain carries TRBV5-1 and TRBJ1-2; tentatively, D is TRBD1 (6 bases). V gave up 3 bases and J gave up 5 bases, with 8 bases separating them. The CDR3 has 12 amino acids. Germline V gene data show CDR1 as SGHRS and CDR2 as YFSETQ. DNA for the CDR3: TGCGCCAGCAGCTCGGACAGATATGGCTACACCTTC. As protein: CASSSDRYGYTF.

In DNA form, the CDR3 reads TGCGCCAGCAGCTTGTCAGGGGAGGGCGGCTACACCTTC. It encodes CASSLSGEGGYTF. This sequence joins TRBV5-1 and TRBJ1-2; D is perhaps TRBD1 (6 bases). Trimming pared 1 base from V and 8 bases from J, leaving 12 bases between. The CDR3 has 13 residues. Germline V CDR1 and CDR2: SGHRS, YFSETQ.

V usage is TRBV20-1 and J usage is TRBJ1-1, with a tentative D call TRBD1 (6 bases). This CDR3 has 13 amino acids. V gave up 5 bases and J gave up 5 bases, with 15 bases separating them. Germline CDR1 DFQATT, CDR2 SNEGSKA (reference sequence). The CDR3 loop is CSAPGVLVTEAFF. As DNA, the CDR3 is TGCAGTGCTCCAGGGGTCCTTGTGACTGAAGCTTTCTTT.